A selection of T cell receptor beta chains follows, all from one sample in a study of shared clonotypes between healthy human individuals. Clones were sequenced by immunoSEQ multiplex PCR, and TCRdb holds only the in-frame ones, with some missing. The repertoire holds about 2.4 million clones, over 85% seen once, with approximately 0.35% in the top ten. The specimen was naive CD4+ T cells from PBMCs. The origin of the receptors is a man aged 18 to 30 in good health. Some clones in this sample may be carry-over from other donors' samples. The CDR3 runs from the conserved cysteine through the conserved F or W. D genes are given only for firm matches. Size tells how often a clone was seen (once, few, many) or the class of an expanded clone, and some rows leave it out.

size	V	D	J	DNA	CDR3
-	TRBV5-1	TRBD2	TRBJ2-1	TGCGCCAGCAGTCTCGGCCCACTAGCGGGCTCCTACAATGAGCAGTTCTTC	CASSLGPLAGSYNEQFF
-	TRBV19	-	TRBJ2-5	TGTGCCAGTAGACCCTCGGGGGCAGGGTTGGAGACCCAGTACTTC	CASRPSGAGLETQYF
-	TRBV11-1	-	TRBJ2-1	TGTGCCAGCAGCTGGCGGGACAGAAACAATGAGCAGTTCTTC	CASSWRDRNNEQFF
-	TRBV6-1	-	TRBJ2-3	TGTGCCAGCAGTGCCATTTCTCCTTCTAGCACAGATACGCAGTATTTT	CASSAISPSSTDTQYF
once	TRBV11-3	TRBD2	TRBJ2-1	TGTGCCAGCAGCTTGGCGGGACTAGTAAATGAGCAGTTCTTC	CASSLAGLVNEQFF
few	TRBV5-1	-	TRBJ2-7	TGCGCCAGCAGCTTGGGACAGAACTACGAGCAGTACTTC	CASSLGQNYEQYF
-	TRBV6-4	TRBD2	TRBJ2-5	TGTGCCAGCGATCCTAGTGGGGGGGACCAAGAGACCCAGTACTTC	CASDPSGGDQETQYF
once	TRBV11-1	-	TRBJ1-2	TGTGCCAGCAGCTTAGCTGGCCAGGGCGTCTATGGCTACACCTTC	CASSLAGQGVYGYTF
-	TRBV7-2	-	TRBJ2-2	TGTGCCAGCAGCCCCCGGACGATCCCCGGGGAGCTGTTTTTT	CASSPRTIPGELFF
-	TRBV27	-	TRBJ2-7	TGTGCCAGCAGTAACCTGGGGCCCTACGAGCAGTACTTC	CASSNLGPYEQYF
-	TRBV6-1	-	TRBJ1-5	TGTGCCAGCAGTGAACTCCCTAGAACGGCCAGGGGGCCCCAGCATTTT	CASSELPRTARGPQHF
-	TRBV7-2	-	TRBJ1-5	TGTGCCAGCAGCTTAGCTGGCGGAGCGGGGCCCCAGCATTTT	CASSLAGGAGPQHF
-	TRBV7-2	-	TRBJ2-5	TGTGCCAGCAGCTCCAACGGGGCTCGGCAAGAGACCCAGTACTTC	CASSSNGARQETQYF
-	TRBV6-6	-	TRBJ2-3	TGTGCCAGCGGGGATATGGGGGAGGATACGCAGTATTTT	CASGDMGEDTQYF
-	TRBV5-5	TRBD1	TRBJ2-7	TGTGCCAGCAGCTCGGACAGGGGGGTGGTAATCGAGCAGTACTTC	CASSSDRGVVIEQYF
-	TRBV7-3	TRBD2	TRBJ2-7	TGTGCCAGCAGCTTAACCCGCGGGAGGGCCAGCGAGCAGTACTTC	CASSLTRGRASEQYF
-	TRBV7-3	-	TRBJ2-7	TGTGCCAGCAGCTTAAGCAGGTCTCACGAGCAGTACTTC	CASSLSRSHEQYF
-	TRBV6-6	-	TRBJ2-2	TGTGCCAGCAGATCACCCTGGCCGAAGAACACCGGGGAGCTGTTTTTT	CASRSPWPKNTGELFF
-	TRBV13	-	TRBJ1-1	TGTGCCAGCAGCTTACATCCGGGGACGGTGAACACTGAAGCTTTCTTT	CASSLHPGTVNTEAFF
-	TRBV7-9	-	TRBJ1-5	TGTGCCAGCAGCACCGGAATGTCCTGGCCCCAGCATTTT	CASSTGMSWPQHF
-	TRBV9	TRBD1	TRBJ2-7	TGTGCCAGCAGCGCGACAGGGGGCGCGTACGAGCAGTACTTC	CASSATGGAYEQYF
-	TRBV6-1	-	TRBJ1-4	TGTGCCAGCAGTCCGCTCCGGGGGGAAAAACTGTTTTTT	CASSPLRGEKLFF
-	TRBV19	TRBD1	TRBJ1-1	TGTGCCAGTACCGCCGACAGGGGTGTCGTGAACACTGAAGCTTTCTTT	CASTADRGVVNTEAFF
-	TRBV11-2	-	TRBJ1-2	TGTGCCAGCGGCTTGGCGGGTGGCTACACCTTC	CASGLAGGYTF
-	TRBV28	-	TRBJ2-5	TGTGCCAGCAAAGGTCGACAGCTCCAAGAGACCCAGTACTTC	CASKGRQLQETQYF
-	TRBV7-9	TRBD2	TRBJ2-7	TGTGCCAGCAGCCCCTTTTGGCGGGAGGACTCCTACGAGCAGTACTTC	CASSPFWREDSYEQYF
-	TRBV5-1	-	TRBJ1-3	TGCGCCAGCAGCCGGGACGTCGTCTCTGGAAACACCATATATTTT	CASSRDVVSGNTIYF
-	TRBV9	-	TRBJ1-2	TGTGCCAGCAGCGTACATACAGCTCCTAACTATGGCTACACCTTC	CASSVHTAPNYGYTF
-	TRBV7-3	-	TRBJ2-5	TGTGCCAGCAGCTCCAGACCGGGACAACAAGAGACCCAGTACTTC	CASSSRPGQQETQYF
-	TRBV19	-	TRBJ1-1	TGTGCCAGTAGTATAGATCTGATACTGAGGGGCACTGAAGCTTTCTTT	CASSIDLILRGTEAFF
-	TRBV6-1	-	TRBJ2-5	TGTGCCAGCAGCACTTCCACGAGCCAAGAGACCCAGTACTTC	CASSTSTSQETQYF
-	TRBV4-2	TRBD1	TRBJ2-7	TGTGCCAGCAGCCAATCAGACAGGGGTTACGAGCAGTACTTC	CASSQSDRGYEQYF
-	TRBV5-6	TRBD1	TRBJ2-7	TGTGCCAGCAGTTCCGGGACAGGGGGCGGCGAGCAGTACTTC	CASSSGTGGGEQYF
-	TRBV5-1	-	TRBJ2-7	TGCGCCAGCAGCACAGACGGCCCCTACGAGCAGTACTTC	CASSTDGPYEQYF
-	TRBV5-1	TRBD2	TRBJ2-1	TGCGCCAGCAGCTTCGAGGAGCTAGCGGGAGTCAATGAGCAGTTCTTC	CASSFEELAGVNEQFF
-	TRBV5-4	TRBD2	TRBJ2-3	TGTGCCAGCAGCTTTGCACTAGCGGGAACGATCACAGATACGCAGTATTTT	CASSFALAGTITDTQYF
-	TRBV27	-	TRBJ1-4	TGTGCCAGCAGCCGCGGGGTTGCAACTAATGAAAAACTGTTTTTT	CASSRGVATNEKLFF
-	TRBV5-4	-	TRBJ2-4	TGTGCCAGCAAGGATGGTGGCCTAGCCAAAAACATTCAGTACTTC	CASKDGGLAKNIQYF
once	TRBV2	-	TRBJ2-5	TGTGCCAGCAGTGATGGAGGCAGGGAGACCCAGTACTTC	CASSDGGRETQYF
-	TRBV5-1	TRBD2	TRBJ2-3	TGCGCCAGCAGCTTACGGACTAGCGGGAGGGCAAGGGGAACAGATACGCAGTATTTT	CASSLRTSGRARGTDTQYF